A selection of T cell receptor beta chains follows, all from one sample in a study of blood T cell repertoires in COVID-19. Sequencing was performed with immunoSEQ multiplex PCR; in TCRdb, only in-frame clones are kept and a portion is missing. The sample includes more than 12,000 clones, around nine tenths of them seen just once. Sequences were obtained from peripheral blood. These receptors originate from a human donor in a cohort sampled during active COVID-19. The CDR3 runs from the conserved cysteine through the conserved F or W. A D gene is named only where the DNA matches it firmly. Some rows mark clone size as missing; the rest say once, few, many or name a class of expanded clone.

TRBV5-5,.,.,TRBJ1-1,TGTGCCAGCAGCGCTACGTGGGGGGGCACTGAAGCTTTCTTT,CASSATWGGTEAFF
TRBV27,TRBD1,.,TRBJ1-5,TGTGCCAGCAGTTTTTCGGGACAGGGGGGCAATCAGCCCCAGCATTTT,CASSFSGQGGNQPQHF
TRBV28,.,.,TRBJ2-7,TGTGCCAGCAGCCCCAGCGCGGTTCCGTACGAGCAGTACTTC,CASSPSAVPYEQYF
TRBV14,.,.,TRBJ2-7,TGTGCCAGCAGCCACGGGACTCCAACATACTACGAGCAGTACTTC,CASSHGTPTYYEQYF
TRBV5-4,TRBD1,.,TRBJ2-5,TGTGCCAGCAGCTCACAGGGGGCGGAAGAGACCCAGTACTTC,CASSSQGAEETQYF
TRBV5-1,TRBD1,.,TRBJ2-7,TGCGCCAGCAGCTCGGGACAGTCTTCCTACGAGCAGTACTTC,CASSSGQSSYEQYF
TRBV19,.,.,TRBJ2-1,TGTGCCAGTAGTCCGTGGACTACATACAATGAGCAGTTCTTC,CASSPWTTYNEQFF
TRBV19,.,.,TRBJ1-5,TGTGCCAGTATGACCGCGGGCTTTCTGGGAGGCAATCAGCCCCAGCATTTT,CASMTAGFLGGNQPQHF
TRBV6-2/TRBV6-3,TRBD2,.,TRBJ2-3,TGTGCCAGCAGTTACGGGGGGGAGGCGGCCCCTACGCAGTATTTT,CASSYGGEAAPTQYF
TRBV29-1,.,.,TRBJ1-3,TGCAGCGTCAGGGGATCTGGAAACACCATATATTTT,CSVRGSGNTIYF
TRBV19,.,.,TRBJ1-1,TGTGCCAGTAGTATGAGAACAGTTGAAGCTTTCTTT,CASSMRTVEAFF
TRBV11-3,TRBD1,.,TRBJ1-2,TGTGCCAGCAGCGGCTCGTCGGGACAGCGATATGGCTACACCTTC,CASSGSSGQRYGYTF
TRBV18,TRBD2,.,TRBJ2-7,TGTGCCAGCTCACCACAACTAGCGGAACCCTCCTACGAGCAGTACTTC,CASSPQLAEPSYEQYF
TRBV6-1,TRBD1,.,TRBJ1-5,TGTGCCAGCAGTGACAGGGGGGTTAGCAATCAGCCCCAGCATTTT,CASSDRGVSNQPQHF
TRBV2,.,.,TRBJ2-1,TGTGCCAGCAGTCTCTATGAGCAGTTCTTC,CASSLYEQFF
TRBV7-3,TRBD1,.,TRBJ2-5,TGTGCCAGCAGCTTAGATCCGGGACAGGTGCAAGAGACCCAGTACTTC,CASSLDPGQVQETQYF
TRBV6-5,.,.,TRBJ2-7,TGTGCCAGCAGCCGACAGGAACAGCAGTACTTC,CASSRQEQQYF
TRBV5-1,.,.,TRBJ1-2,TGCGCCAGCAGTGGGGAGGGCGGACTACCCGCATATGGCTACACCTTC,CASSGEGGLPAYGYTF
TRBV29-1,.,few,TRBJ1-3,TGCAGCGTTGAAGAAGAGACATATAGCTCTGGAAACACCATATATTTT,CSVEEETYSSGNTIYF
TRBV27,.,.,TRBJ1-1,TGTGCCAGCAGTTTATTAGGGGCCGGGACTGAAGCTTTCTTT,CASSLLGAGTEAFF
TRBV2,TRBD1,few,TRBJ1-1,TGTGCCAGCAGTGAAGCGGGAGGACAGGGAAACACTGAAGCTTTCTTT,CASSEAGGQGNTEAFF
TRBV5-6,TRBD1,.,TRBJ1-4,TGTGCCAGCAGCTTGGGGCCCGGGACAGGGGATGAAAAACTGTTTTTT,CASSLGPGTGDEKLFF
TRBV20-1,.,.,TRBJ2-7,TGCAGTGCTAGCCCCAATCACGAGCAGTACTTC,CSASPNHEQYF
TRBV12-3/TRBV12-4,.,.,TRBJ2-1,TGTGCCAGCAGCCCCGGCCGACTGAATGAGCAGTTCTTC,CASSPGRLNEQFF
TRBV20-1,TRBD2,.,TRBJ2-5,TGCAGTGCTAGTGCGAGCGGGGGGGAGACCCAGTACTTC,CSASASGGETQYF
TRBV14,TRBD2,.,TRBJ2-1,TGTGCCAGCAGCCTCCCCAATGGCGGCGGGAGTGTGGATGAGCAGTTCTTC,CASSLPNGGGSVDEQFF
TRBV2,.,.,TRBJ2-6,TGTGCCAGCAGTGCAGGGATTGGGGCCAACGTCCTGACTTTC,CASSAGIGANVLTF
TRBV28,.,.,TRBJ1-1,TGTGCCAGCAGCACTGTTACTGAAGCTTTCTTT,CASSTVTEAFF
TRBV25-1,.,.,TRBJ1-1,TGTGCCAGCAGTGAAGGGATGGGGCGGAACACTGAAGCTTTCTTT,CASSEGMGRNTEAFF
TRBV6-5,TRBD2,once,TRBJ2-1,TGTGCCAGCAGTTATAGCGGGCAAGGGCAGTTCTTC,CASSYSGQGQFF
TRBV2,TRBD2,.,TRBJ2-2,TGTGCCAGCAACGGACTAGCGGGGGGACCGAACACCGGGGAGCTGTTTTTT,CASNGLAGGPNTGELFF
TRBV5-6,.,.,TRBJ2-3,TGTGCCAGCAGCTTGTTGGACTCTAGCACAGATACGCAGTATTTT,CASSLLDSSTDTQYF
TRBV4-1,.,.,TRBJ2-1,TGCGCCAGCAGCCACTATGCGGGCGGCAATAACAATGAGCAGTTCTTC,CASSHYAGGNNNEQFF
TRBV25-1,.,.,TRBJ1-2,TGTGCCAGCAGTGAATCGGAACAGGACTATGGCTACACCTTC,CASSESEQDYGYTF
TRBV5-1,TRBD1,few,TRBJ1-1,TGCGCCAGCACCTCCGGGACAGGGAACACTGAAGCTTTCTTT,CASTSGTGNTEAFF
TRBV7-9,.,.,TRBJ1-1,TGTGCCAGCAGCTTAGAGGGACTTCTAGAAGCTTTCTTT,CASSLEGLLEAFF
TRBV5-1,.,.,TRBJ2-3,TGCGCCAGCAGCGTCGGACAGTCCGAAGATACGCAGTATTTT,CASSVGQSEDTQYF
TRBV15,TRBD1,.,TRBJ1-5,TGTGCCACCAGCGGAGACAGGGGGCCAGGGCAGCCCCAGCATTTT,CATSGDRGPGQPQHF
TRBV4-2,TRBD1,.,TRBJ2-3,TGTGCCAGTCAGTCGACAGGGGGAGGCACAGATACGCAGTATTTT,CASQSTGGGTDTQYF
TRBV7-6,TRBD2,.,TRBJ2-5,TGTGCCAGCAGCGGCAGGACTAGCGGGGGAGAGACCCAGTACTTC,CASSGRTSGGETQYF
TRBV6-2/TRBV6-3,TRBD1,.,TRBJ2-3,TGTGCCAGCAGTCATCTTATTAAAGAGACAGGGGGGACAGATACGCAGTATTTT,CASSHLIKETGGTDTQYF
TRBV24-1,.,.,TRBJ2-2,TGTGCCACCAGCCAGGGGAACACCGGGGAGCTGTTTTTT,CATSQGNTGELFF